This T cell receptor beta chain was recorded in a study of blood T cell repertoires in COVID-19. Looking at the study overall: T cells, B-cell-depleted T cells, or PBMCs supplied cDNA or gDNA.

There are 14 residues in the CDR3. Trimming removed 2 bases at V and 1 base at J, with 8 bases between. Germline V CDR1 and CDR2: SEHNR, FQNEAQ (reference sequence). The data were produced by immunoSEQ multiplex PCR, yet TCRdb's version contains in-frame clones alone and is incomplete. Seen here are around 140,000 clones, around 85% observed once, and the top ten hold approximately 18%. The gene calls are TRBV7-9 and TRBJ1-1, with D tentatively TRBD1 (5 bases). The specimen sequenced was peripheral blood. The receptor comes from a woman of 80 years or more with acute or convalescent COVID-19. The CDR3: CASSLSTGNTEAFF. As DNA, the CDR3 is TGTGCCAGCAGCTTATCAACAGGGAACACTGAAGCTTTCTTT.